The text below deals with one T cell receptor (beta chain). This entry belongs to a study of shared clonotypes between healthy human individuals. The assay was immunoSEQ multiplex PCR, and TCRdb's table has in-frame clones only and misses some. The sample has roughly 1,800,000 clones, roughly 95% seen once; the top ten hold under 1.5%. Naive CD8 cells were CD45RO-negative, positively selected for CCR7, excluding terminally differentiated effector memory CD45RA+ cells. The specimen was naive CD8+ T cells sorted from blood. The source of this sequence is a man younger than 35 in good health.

The CDR3 region has the DNA TGTGCCAGCAGCTTCCTAGCGGCTTACAATGAGCAGTTCTTC. This gives the protein CASSFLAAYNEQFF. The chain employs TRBV5-4 and TRBJ2-1, with TRBD2 identical over 7 bases. The V and J ends lost 2 bases and 4 bases, in that order; junction bases with no gene match: 3. The CDR3 runs 14 residues. Germline V CDR1 and CDR2: SGHNT, YYREEE (reference sequence).